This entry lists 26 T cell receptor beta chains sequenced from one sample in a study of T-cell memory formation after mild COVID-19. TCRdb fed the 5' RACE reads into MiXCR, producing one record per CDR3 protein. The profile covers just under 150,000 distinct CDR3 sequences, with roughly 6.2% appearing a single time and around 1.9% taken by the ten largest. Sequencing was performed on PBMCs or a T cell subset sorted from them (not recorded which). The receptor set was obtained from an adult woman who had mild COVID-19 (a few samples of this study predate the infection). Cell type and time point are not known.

DNA for the CDR3: TGCAGCGTCGCATGGACAGGGGGAGGGACAGATACGCAGTATTTT. It specifies CSVAWTGGGTDTQYF. The chain carries TRBV29-1 and TRBJ2-3, with 10 bases matching TRBD1. The length of the CDR3 is 15 residues. Germline loops: CDR1 SQVTM, CDR2 ANQGSEA. J lost 3 bases, V lost 6 bases, and 9 bases had no gene match.

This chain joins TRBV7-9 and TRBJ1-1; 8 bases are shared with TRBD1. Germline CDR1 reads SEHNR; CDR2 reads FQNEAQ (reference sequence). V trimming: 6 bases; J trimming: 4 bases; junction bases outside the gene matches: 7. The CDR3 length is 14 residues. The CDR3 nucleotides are TGTGCCAGCAGGAGACAGGGGAAGGGCACTGAAGCTTTCTTT. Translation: CASRRQGKGTEAFF.

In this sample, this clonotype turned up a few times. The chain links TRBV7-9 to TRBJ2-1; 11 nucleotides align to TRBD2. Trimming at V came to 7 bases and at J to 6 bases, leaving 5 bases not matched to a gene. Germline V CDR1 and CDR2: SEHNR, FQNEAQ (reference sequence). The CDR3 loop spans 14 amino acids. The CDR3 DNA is TGTGCCAGCATGCCCCTAGCGGGAGGCAATGAGCAGTTCTTC. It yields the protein CASMPLAGGNEQFF.

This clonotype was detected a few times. The CDR3 sequence is CASSPLPSGPSYEQYF. As DNA, the CDR3 is TGTGCCAGCTCACCCCTTCCAAGCGGGCCCTCCTACGAGCAGTACTTC. The rearrangement links TRBV18 to TRBJ2-7; TRBD2 is a possible D gene (6 bases). The CDR3 is 16 residues long. The germline V gene has CDR1 KGHSH and CDR2 LQKENI. V lost 3 bases to trimming and J lost 0 bases, with 15 bases between them.

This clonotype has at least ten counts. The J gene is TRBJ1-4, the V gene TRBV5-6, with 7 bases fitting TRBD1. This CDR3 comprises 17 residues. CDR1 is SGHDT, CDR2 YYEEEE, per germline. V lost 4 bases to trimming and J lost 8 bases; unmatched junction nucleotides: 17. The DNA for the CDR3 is TGTGCCAGCAGCCCCCGGGACAGATTTTACGAGAAGGAAAAACTGTTTTTT. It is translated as CASSPRDRFYEKEKLFF.

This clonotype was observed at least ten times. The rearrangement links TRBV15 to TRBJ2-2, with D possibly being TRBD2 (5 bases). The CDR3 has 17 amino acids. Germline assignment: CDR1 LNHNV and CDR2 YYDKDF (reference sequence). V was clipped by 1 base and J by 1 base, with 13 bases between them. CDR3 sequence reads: CATSRGTGLMNTGELFF. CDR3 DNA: TGTGCCACCAGCAGAGGGACTGGACTTATGAACACCGGGGAGCTGTTTTTT.

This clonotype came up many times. CDR3 loop: CASSSPFRGSYNEQFF. CDR3 coding DNA: TGTGCCAGCAGCAGCCCATTCCGGGGCTCCTACAATGAGCAGTTCTTC. The genes are TRBV5-5 and TRBJ2-1, with D perhaps matching TRBD2 (5 bases). CDR1 SGHKS and CDR2 YYEKEE come from the germline V gene (reference sequence). V was clipped by 4 bases and J by 0 bases, with 14 bases between them. CDR3 length: 16 residues. Combining the CDR3 with reference TRBV5-5 and TRBJ2-1 gives the whole variable domain DAGVTQSPTHLIKTRGQQVTLRCSPISGHKSVSWYQQVLGQGPQFIFQYYEKEERGRGNFPDRFSARQFPNYSSELNVNALLLGDSALYLCASSSPFRGSYNEQFFGPGTRLTVL.

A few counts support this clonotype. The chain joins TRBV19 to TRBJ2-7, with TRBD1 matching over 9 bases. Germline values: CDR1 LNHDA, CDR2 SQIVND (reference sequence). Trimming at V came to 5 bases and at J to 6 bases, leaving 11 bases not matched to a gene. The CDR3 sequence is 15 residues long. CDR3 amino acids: CASSLRTGVGLEQYF. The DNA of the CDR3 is TGTGCCAGTAGTCTACGGACAGGGGTTGGGCTCGAGCAGTACTTC.

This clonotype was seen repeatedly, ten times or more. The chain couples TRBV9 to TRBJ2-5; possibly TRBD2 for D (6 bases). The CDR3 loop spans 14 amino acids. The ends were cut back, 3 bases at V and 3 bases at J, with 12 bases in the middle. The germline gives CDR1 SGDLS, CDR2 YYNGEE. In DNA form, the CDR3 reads TGTGCCAGCAGCGCGGGACTCGGCAAAGAGACCCAGTACTTC. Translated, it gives CASSAGLGKETQYF.

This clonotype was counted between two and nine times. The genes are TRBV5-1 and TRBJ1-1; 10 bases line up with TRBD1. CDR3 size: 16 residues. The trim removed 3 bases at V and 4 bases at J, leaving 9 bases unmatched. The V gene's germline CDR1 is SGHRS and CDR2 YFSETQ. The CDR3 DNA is TGCGCCAGCAGCTGGGGACAGGGGCGCGGCGCCACTGAAGCTTTCTTT. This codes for CASSWGQGRGATEAFF.

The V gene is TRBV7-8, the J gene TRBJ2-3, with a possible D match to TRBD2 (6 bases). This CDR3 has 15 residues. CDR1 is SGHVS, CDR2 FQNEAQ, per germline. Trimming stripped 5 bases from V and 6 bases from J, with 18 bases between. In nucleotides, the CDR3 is TGTGCCAGCAGCCATAGCGGCTCAACGGGGGATACGCAGTATTTT. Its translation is CASSHSGSTGDTQYF.

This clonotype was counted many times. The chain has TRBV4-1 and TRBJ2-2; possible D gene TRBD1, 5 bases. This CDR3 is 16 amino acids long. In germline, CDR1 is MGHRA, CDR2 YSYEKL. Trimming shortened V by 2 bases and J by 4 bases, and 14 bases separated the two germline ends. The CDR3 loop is CASSQFSQGLTGELFF. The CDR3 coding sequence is TGCGCCAGCAGCCAATTCAGCCAGGGTCTCACCGGGGAGCTGTTTTTT.

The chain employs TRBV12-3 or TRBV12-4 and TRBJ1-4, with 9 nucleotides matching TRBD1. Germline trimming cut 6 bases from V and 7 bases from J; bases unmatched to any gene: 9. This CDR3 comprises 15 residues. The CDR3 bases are TGTGCCAGCAGACCTACCGGGACAGGGATTGAAAAACTGTTTTTT. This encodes CASRPTGTGIEKLFF.

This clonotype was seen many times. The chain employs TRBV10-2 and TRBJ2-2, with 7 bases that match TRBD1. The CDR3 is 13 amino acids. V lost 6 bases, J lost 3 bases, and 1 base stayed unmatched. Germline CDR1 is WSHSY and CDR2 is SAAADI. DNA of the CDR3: TGCGCCAGCAGGGACAGGCACACCGGGGAGCTGTTTTTT. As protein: CASRDRHTGELFF.

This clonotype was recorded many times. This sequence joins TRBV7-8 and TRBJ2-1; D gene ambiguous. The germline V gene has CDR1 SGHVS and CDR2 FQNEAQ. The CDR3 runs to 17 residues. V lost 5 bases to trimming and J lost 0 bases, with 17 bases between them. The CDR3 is CASSDSIGRRSYNEQFF. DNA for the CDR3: TGTGCCAGCAGCGATTCAATAGGGCGGCGCTCCTACAATGAGCAGTTCTTC.

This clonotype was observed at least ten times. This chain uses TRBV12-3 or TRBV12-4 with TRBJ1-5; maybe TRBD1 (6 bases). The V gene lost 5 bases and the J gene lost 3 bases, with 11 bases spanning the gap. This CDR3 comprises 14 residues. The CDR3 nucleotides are TGTGCCAGCAGTCCGACAGGTAACAATCAGCCCCAGCATTTT. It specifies CASSPTGNNQPQHF.

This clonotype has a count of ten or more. The CDR3 here is CASSPGQMNTEAFF. In DNA form, the CDR3 reads TGCGCCAGCAGCCCGGGACAGATGAACACTGAAGCTTTCTTT. The V call is TRBV5-1, the J call TRBJ1-1, with TRBD1 matching over 7 bases. The germline V gene encodes CDR1 SGHRS and CDR2 YFSETQ. There are 14 residues in the CDR3. V lost 4 bases, J lost 0 bases, and 3 bases stayed unmatched. Using reference TRBV5-1 and TRBJ1-1 for the parts outside the CDR3, the full variable domain is KAGVTQTPRYLIKTRGQQVTLSCSPISGHRSVSWYQQTPGQGLQFLFEYFSETQRNKGNFPGRFSGRQFSNSRSEMNVSTLELGDSALYLCASSPGQMNTEAFFGQGTRLTVV.

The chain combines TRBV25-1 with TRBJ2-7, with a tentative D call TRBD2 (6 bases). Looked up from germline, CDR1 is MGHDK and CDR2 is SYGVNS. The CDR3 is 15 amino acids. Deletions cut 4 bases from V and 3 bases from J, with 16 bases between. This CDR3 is CASSGPTRRGYEQYF. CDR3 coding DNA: TGTGCCAGCAGTGGGCCTACGAGGCGGGGCTACGAGCAGTACTTC.

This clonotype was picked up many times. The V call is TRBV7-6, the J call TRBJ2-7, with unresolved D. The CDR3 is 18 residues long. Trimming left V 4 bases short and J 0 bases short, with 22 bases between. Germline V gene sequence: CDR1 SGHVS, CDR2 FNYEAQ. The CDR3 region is CASSSQPPGPEVSYEQYF. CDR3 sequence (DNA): TGTGCCAGCAGCTCCCAACCTCCGGGCCCCGAAGTCTCCTACGAGCAGTACTTC.

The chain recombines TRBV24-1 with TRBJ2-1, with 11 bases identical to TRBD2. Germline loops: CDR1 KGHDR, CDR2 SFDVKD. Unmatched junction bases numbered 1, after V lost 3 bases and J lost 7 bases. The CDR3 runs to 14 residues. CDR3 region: CATSDASGRNEQFF. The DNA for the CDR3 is TGTGCCACCAGTGATGCTAGCGGGAGGAATGAGCAGTTCTTC.

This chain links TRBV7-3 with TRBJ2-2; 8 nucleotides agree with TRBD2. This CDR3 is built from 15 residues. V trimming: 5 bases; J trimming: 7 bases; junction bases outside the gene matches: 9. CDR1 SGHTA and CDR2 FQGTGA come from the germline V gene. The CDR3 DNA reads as TGTGCCAGCAGCCCTTCAGCGGGAGCGGGCGGGGAGCTGTTTTTT. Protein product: CASSPSAGAGGELFF.

This CDR3 is CASSIVGPPDSGYTF. The CDR3 nucleotides read TGTGCCAGTAGTATAGTAGGCCCCCCCGACAGTGGCTACACCTTC. The chain couples TRBV19 to TRBJ1-2, with D possibly being TRBD1 (5 bases). CDR1 is LNHDA, CDR2 SQIVND, per germline (reference sequence). Deletions cut 1 base from V and 7 bases from J, with 16 bases between. There are 15 residues in the CDR3.

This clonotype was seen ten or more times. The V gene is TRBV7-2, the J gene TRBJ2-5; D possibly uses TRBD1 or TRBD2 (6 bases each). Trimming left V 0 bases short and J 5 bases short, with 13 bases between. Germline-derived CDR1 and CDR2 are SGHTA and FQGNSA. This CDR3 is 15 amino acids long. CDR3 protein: CASSLARGHGETQYF. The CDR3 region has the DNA TGTGCCAGCAGCTTAGCGCGGGGACACGGGGAGACCCAGTACTTC.

The CDR3, as DNA: TGTGCCAGCAGCTTACGGGGAAACAGGGGGCTATACAATGAGCAGTTCTTC. Amino acids: CASSLRGNRGLYNEQFF. This chain connects TRBV7-8 to TRBJ2-1; TRBD1 agrees at 9 bases. V lost 2 bases, J lost 4 bases, and 9 bases stayed unmatched. Germline loops: CDR1 SGHVS, CDR2 FQNEAQ. CDR3 size: 17 residues.

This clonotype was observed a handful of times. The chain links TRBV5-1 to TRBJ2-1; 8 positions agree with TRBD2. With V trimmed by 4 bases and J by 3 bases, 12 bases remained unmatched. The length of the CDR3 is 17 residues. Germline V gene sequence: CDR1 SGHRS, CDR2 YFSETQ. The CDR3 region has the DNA TGCGCCAGCAGCCCGACCGCTACTAGCGGATACTACAATGAGCAGTTCTTC. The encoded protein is CASSPTATSGYYNEQFF.

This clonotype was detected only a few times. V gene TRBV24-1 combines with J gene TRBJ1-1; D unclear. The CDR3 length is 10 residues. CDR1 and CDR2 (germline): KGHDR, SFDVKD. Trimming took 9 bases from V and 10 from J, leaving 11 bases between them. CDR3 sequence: CATLRRRAFF. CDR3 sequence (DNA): TGTGCCACCCTGAGGCGGAGAGCTTTCTTT.